The next 20 T cell receptor beta chains were all read from a single sample in a study of T cells in Graves' hyperthyroidism and ophthalmopathy (dated by TCRdb to the late 2010s). The method was multiplex PCR. The sequencing machine was an Illumina HiSeq 2000. TCR beta CDR3 regions were amplified from RNA transcripts. The TCR CDR3 was subjected to a first round of RT-PCR using the HTBI primer set and the Qiagen OneStep RT-PCR kit. TCRdb handled the public reads itself, with Q25 trimming in fastp and clone calling in MiXCR, and kept productive beta chains. Entries are consolidated by CDR3 protein sequence, retaining the most common genes and DNA. The sample contains 650,000 to 750,000 distinct CDR3 sequences, about 14% of them found a single time. The biggest ten clones account for roughly 10% of the sample. Sequenced: blood. The receptors stem from a woman aged 18-29 years with Graves' hyperthyroidism.

This clonotype was seen many times. The J gene is TRBJ1-1, the V gene TRBV3-1; possible D gene TRBD1, 5 bases. The CDR3 spans 13 residues. The V gene's germline CDR1 is LGHDT and CDR2 YNNKEL (reference sequence). Trimming took 6 bases from V and 8 from J, leaving 16 bases between them. CDR3 region: CASRRGERVEAFF. In DNA form, the CDR3 reads TGTGCCAGCAGGAGAGGGGAAAGGGTGGAAGCTTTCTTT. Full variable domain (remainder filled in from reference TRBV3-1 and TRBJ1-1): DTAVSQTPKYLVTQMGNDKSIKCEQNLGHDTMYWYKQDSKKFLKIMFSYNNKELIINETVPNRFSPKSPDKAHLNLHINSLELGDSAVYFCASRRGERVEAFFGQGTRLTVV.

Details on this clonotype: A read error may explain this, as a much larger clone is one base away. The genes are TRBV12-3 or TRBV12-4 and TRBJ2-1; D gene uncertain. CDR3 length equals 14 residues. The CDR3 nucleotides are TGTACCAGCAGTTTATATACATACGGGAATGAGCAGTTCTTC. This encodes CTSSLYTYGNEQFF.

This clonotype was picked up a small number of times. The genes are TRBV7-2 and TRBJ2-2; 7 bases are a match to TRBD1. This CDR3 spans 16 amino acids. The germline CDR1 and CDR2 sequences are SGHTA and FQGNSA. Germline trimming cut 7 bases from V and 6 bases from J; bases unmatched to any gene: 14. The CDR3 region is CASTSYKRQGAGELFF. Written as DNA, the CDR3 is TGTGCCAGCACCTCTTACAAGAGACAGGGCGCCGGGGAGCTGTTTTTT.

This clonotype has a count of ten or more. V usage is TRBV27 and J usage is TRBJ1-5; 9 bases are shared with TRBD1. The CDR3 is made up of 18 amino acids. Germline V lookup: CDR1 MNHEY, CDR2 SMNVEV (reference sequence). J was trimmed by 0 bases and V by 6 bases; bases with no gene match: 12. The CDR3 nucleotides are TGTGCCAGCAGGGGGAAAGGGACAGGGTGGGGTAGCAATCAGCCCCAGCATTTT. It specifies CASRGKGTGWGSNQPQHF.

This clonotype was observed a handful of times. The rearrangement uses TRBV10-3 and TRBJ2-5; 8 nucleotides line up with TRBD1. CDR1 and CDR2 from the germline V gene are ENHRY and SYGVKD. The CDR3 loop spans 14 amino acids. V shed 5 bases, J shed 4 bases, and the junction held 6 bases outside the gene matches. CDR3: CAISRQGTVETQYF. The CDR3 DNA is TGTGCCATCAGTAGACAGGGGACGGTAGAGACCCAGTACTTC.

In its sample, this clonotype was seen many times. The chain couples TRBV2 to TRBJ2-1; 11 nucleotides match TRBD2. Germline CDR1 SNHLY, CDR2 FYNNEI. This CDR3 spans 16 amino acids. Trimming removed 6 bases from V and 0 bases from J; junction bases left unmatched: 4. The CDR3 DNA reads as TGTGCCAGCAGCCAAACTAGCGGGAGCTCCTACAATGAGCAGTTCTTC. Its protein is CASSQTSGSSYNEQFF.

The chain links TRBV6-1 to TRBJ1-5; maybe TRBD1 (5 bases). Looked up from germline, CDR1 is MNHNS and CDR2 is SASEGT. The CDR3 totals 16 residues. V was pared by 0 bases and J by 0 bases, with 9 bases between. The CDR3 coding sequence is TGTGCCAGCAGTGAAGCTTACAGGTATAGCAATCAGCCCCAGCATTTT. Translating gives CASSEAYRYSNQPQHF.

The chain carries TRBV19 and TRBJ2-6; TRBD1 might be the D (6 bases). The CDR3 totals 18 residues. The V gene lost 1 base and the J gene lost 0 bases, with 13 bases spanning the gap. Germline CDR1 reads LNHDA; CDR2 reads SQIVND (reference sequence). The CDR3 DNA reads TGTGCCAGTAGTATAGGCGACAGGTCTTCCTCTGGGGCCAACGTCCTGACTTTC. This translates into CASSIGDRSSSGANVLTF.

There are many counts of this clonotype. This chain links TRBV20-1 with TRBJ2-1; D not resolved. V was cut by 3 bases and J by 6 bases, with 6 bases left in between. This CDR3 has 11 amino acids. CDR1 is DFQATT, CDR2 SNEGSKA, per germline (reference sequence). The CDR3, as DNA: TGCAGTGCTAGGCGGTCCAATGAGCAGTTCTTC. It codes for CSARRSNEQFF.

This clonotype was counted between two and nine times. The rearrangement joins TRBV5-6 to TRBJ1-1, with unresolved D. The V gene's germline CDR1 is SGHDT and CDR2 YYEEEE. The V and J ends lost 1 base and 1 base respectively, with 11 bases between them. The length of the CDR3 is 15 residues. CDR3 amino acids: CASSLKRPGNTEAFF. The DNA of the CDR3 is TGTGCCAGCAGCTTGAAGCGGCCGGGGAACACTGAAGCTTTCTTT.

The chain employs TRBV7-9 and TRBJ2-5, with TRBD2 matching 7 bases. Germline values: CDR1 SEHNR, CDR2 FQNEAQ (reference sequence). This CDR3 is built from 15 residues. J gave up 3 bases and V 2 bases, and 6 bases lay outside the gene matches. The CDR3 coding sequence is TGTGCCAGCAGCTTAAGTTGGCGGGAGAAAGAGACCCAGTACTTC. This encodes CASSLSWREKETQYF.

Only a few counts were recorded for this clonotype. The chain is built from TRBV7-9 and TRBJ2-1; D ambiguous. V dropped 2 bases and J dropped 8 bases, with 13 bases sitting between them. The CDR3 is made up of 14 amino acids. Germline loops: CDR1 SEHNR, CDR2 FQNEAQ (reference sequence). CDR3 amino acids: CASSLSLVGDEQFF. The CDR3 DNA reads TGTGCCAGCAGCTTATCATTAGTGGGCGATGAGCAGTTCTTC.

This clonotype was detected ten times or more. The chain links TRBV20-1 to TRBJ2-1; D unclear. V lost 0 bases, J lost 2 bases, and 14 bases lay in between. Germline-derived CDR1 and CDR2 are DFQATT and SNEGSKA (reference sequence). This CDR3 has 16 amino acids. For the CDR3, the DNA is TGCAGTGCTAGAGAGCCACGGGCGGAGACCTACAATGAGCAGTTCTTC. Translation gives CSAREPRAETYNEQFF.

This clonotype was found many times. CDR3 region: CASRASRDNEQFF. CDR3 coding DNA: TGCGCCAGCAGGGCTAGCCGAGACAATGAGCAGTTCTTC. The chain has TRBV10-2 and TRBJ2-1; D is perhaps TRBD2 (5 bases). CDR1 is WSHSY, CDR2 SAAADI, per germline. The CDR3 loop spans 13 amino acids. Trimming left V 6 bases short and J 5 bases short, with 11 bases between.

In its sample, this clonotype was seen many times. The rearrangement joins TRBV7-2 to TRBJ2-3; D gene uncertain. The CDR3 has 15 residues. Between the trimmed V and J ends, which lost 4 bases and 8 bases, there was a span of 19 bases. The germline V gene encodes CDR1 SGHTA and CDR2 FQGNSA. CDR3 protein: CASSSPFGSMGTQYF. The DNA for the CDR3 is TGTGCCAGCAGCTCCCCGTTCGGGTCCATGGGTACGCAGTATTTT.

This clonotype has a handful of counts. This chain joins TRBV7-9 and TRBJ2-7; the match to TRBD1 covers 7 bases. The V gene end was trimmed by 4 bases and the J gene end by 2 bases; junction bases not matched to a gene: 5. Germline V gene data show CDR1 as SEHNR and CDR2 as FQNEAQ (reference sequence). This CDR3 has 14 amino acids. The CDR3 DNA sequence: TGTGCCAGCAGCTCGACAGGGTTTGCCTACGAGCAGTACTTC. Amino acid sequence: CASSSTGFAYEQYF.

This clonotype has a handful of counts. Compared with germline, one end of the junction differs, possibly owing to a read error. This chain joins TRBV2 and TRBJ2-1; 10 bases match TRBD2. Germline V gene sequence: CDR1 SNHLY, CDR2 FYNNEI. This CDR3 has 21 residues. CDR3 residues: CATSDPLRSEREGPGDNEQFF. In nucleotides, the CDR3 is TGTGCCACCAGTGACCCCCTCCGTTCCGAGCGGGAGGGCCCAGGGGACAATGAGCAGTTCTTC.

This chain uses TRBV9 with TRBJ2-1; 13 positions agree with TRBD2. The CDR3 covers 16 residues. Germline V gene data show CDR1 as SGDLS and CDR2 as YYNGEE. V shed 4 bases, J shed 6 bases, and the junction held 7 bases outside the gene matches. The CDR3 nucleotides are TGTGCCAGCAGCACTAGCGGGAGGGAGTTGAGCAATGAGCAGTTCTTC. The encoded protein is CASSTSGRELSNEQFF.

The chain combines TRBV6-5 with TRBJ2-7; perhaps D is TRBD1 or TRBD2 (5 bases each). V was shortened by 2 bases and J by 2 bases, with 10 bases between the two germline ends. The CDR3 is 14 residues long. CDR1 is MNHEY, CDR2 SVGAGI, per germline. The CDR3 sequence is CASSYGDGPYEQYF. Here the CDR3 DNA reads TGTGCCAGCAGTTACGGGGACGGGCCCTACGAGCAGTACTTC.

The genes are TRBV4-3 and TRBJ2-7; D may match TRBD1 or TRBD2 (5 bases each). There are 14 residues in the CDR3. The V gene's germline CDR1 is LGHNA and CDR2 YSLEER. The V end was cut by 3 bases, the J end by 2 bases, with 11 bases between. Here the CDR3 DNA reads TGCGCCAGCAGCCACCGGGACGGTGCCTACGAGCAGTACTTC. It is translated as CASSHRDGAYEQYF.